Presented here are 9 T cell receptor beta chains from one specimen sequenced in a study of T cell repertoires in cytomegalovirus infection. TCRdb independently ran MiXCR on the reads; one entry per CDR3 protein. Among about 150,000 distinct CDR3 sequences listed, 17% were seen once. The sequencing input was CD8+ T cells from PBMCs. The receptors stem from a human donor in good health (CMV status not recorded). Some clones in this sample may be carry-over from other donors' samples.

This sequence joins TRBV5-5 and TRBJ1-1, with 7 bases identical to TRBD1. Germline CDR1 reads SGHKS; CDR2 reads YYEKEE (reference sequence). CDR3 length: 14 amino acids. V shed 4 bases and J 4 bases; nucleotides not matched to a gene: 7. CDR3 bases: TGTGCCAGCAGCACGACAGGGATGGGCACTGAAGCTTTCTTT. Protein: CASSTTGMGTEAFF.

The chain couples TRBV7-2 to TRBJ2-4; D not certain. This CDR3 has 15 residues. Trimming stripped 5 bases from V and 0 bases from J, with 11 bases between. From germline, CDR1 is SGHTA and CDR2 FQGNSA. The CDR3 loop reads CASSTDALAKNIQYF. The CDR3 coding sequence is TGTGCCAGCAGCACGGACGCACTAGCCAAAAACATTCAGTACTTC. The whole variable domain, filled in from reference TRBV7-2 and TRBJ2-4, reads GAGVSQSPSNKVTEKGKDVELRCDPISGHTALYWYRQSLGQGLEFLIYFQGNSAPDKSGLPSDRFSAERTGGSVSTLTIQRTQQEDSAVYLCASSTDALAKNIQYFGAGTRLSVL.

Here the CDR3 reads CASSSLAGDSTGQFF. Here the CDR3 DNA reads TGTGCCAGCAGCTCACTAGCGGGAGACAGTACAGGGCAGTTCTTC. This chain joins TRBV7-9 and TRBJ2-1, with TRBD2 identical over 11 bases. V shed 4 bases, J shed 12 bases, and the junction held 11 bases outside the gene matches. This CDR3 region has 15 residues. Germline values: CDR1 SEHNR, CDR2 FQNEAQ (reference sequence).

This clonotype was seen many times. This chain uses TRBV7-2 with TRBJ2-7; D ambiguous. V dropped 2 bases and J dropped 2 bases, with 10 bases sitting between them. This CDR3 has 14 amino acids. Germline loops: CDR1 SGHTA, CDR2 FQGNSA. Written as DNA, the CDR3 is TGTGCCAGCAGCTTATCAGACGGAGCCTACGAGCAGTACTTC. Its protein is CASSLSDGAYEQYF.

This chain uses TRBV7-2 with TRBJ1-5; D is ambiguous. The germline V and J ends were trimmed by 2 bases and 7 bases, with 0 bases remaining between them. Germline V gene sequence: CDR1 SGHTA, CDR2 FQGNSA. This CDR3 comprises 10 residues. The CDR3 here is CASSLQPQHF. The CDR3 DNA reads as TGTGCCAGCAGCTTACAGCCCCAGCATTTT.

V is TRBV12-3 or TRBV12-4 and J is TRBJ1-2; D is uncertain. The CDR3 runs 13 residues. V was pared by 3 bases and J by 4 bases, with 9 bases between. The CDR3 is CASSFREVYGYTF. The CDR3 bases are TGTGCCAGCAGTTTTCGGGAGGTCTATGGCTACACCTTC.

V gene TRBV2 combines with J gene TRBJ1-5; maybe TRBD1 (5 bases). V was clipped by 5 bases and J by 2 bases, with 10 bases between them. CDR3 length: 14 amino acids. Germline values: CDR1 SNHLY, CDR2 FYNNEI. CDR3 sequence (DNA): TGTGCCAGCAGTTACAGGAGAGGCAATCAGCCCCAGCATTTT. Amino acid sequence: CASSYRRGNQPQHF.

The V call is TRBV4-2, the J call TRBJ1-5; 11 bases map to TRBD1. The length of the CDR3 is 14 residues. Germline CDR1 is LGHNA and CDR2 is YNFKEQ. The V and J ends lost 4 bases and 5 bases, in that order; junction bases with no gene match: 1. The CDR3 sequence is CASSLGQGDQPQHF. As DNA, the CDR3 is TGTGCCAGCAGCCTGGGACAGGGGGATCAGCCCCAGCATTTT.

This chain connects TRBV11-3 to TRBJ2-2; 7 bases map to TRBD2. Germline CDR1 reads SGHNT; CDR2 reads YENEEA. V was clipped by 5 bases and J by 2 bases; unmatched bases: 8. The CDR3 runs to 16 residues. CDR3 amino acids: CASSPRLAENTGELFF. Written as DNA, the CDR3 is TGTGCCAGCAGCCCCAGACTAGCAGAAAACACCGGGGAGCTGTTTTTT. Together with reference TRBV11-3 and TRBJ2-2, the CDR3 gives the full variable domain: EAGVVQSPRYKIIEKKQPVAFWCNPISGHNTLYWYLQNLGQGPELLIRYENEEAVDDSQLPKDRFSAERLKGVDSTLKIQPAELGDSAVYLCASSPRLAENTGELFFGEGSRLTVL.